Following are 21 T cell receptor beta chains from one sample sequenced in a study of shared clonotypes between healthy human individuals. Clones were read by immunoSEQ multiplex PCR, and TCRdb kept only the in-frame ones, dropping some. The profile shows around 940,000 clones, 60% to 85% of them singletons. The specimen was memory CD4+ T cells sorted from blood. Subset reported: CD45RA-negative fraction. The source of these receptors is a man aged 18 to 29 in good health.

V usage is TRBV2 and J usage is TRBJ2-3; D is unclear. The CDR3 spans 14 residues. The V end lost 6 bases, the J end lost 1 base, and 11 bases lay between the germline ends. CDR1 SNHLY and CDR2 FYNNEI come from the germline V gene. CDR3 residues: CASSLLWGTDTQYF. CDR3 in DNA: TGTGCCAGCAGCCTACTTTGGGGCACAGATACGCAGTATTTT.

The chain carries TRBV28 and TRBJ2-3; a possible D gene is TRBD1 (6 bases). The CDR3 loop spans 14 amino acids. V was cut by 10 bases and J by 0 bases, with 14 bases left in between. Germline CDR1 is MDHEN and CDR2 is SYDVKM. The CDR3 sequence: CATRGGVSTDTQYF. As DNA, the CDR3 is TGTGCCACCCGAGGGGGAGTGAGCACAGATACGCAGTATTTT.

The rearrangement uses TRBV10-3 and TRBJ2-3; D uncertain. The V end was cut by 0 bases, the J end by 2 bases, with 9 bases between. The V gene's germline CDR1 is ENHRY and CDR2 SYGVKD. This CDR3 has 15 residues. The CDR3 spells CAISESGKYTDTQYF. The CDR3 coding sequence is TGTGCCATCAGTGAGTCGGGGAAGTACACAGATACGCAGTATTTT.

The chain uses TRBV7-9 and TRBJ1-4, with D perhaps matching TRBD1 (6 bases). The CDR3 extends over 16 amino acids. Germline V gives CDR1 SEHNR, CDR2 FQNEAQ (reference sequence). The germline V and J ends were trimmed by 4 bases and 2 bases, with 14 bases remaining between them. The CDR3 bases are TGTGCCAGCAGCTCTGTCATGGGGGCTACTAATGAAAAACTGTTTTTT. Residues: CASSSVMGATNEKLFF.

As for this clone: Other DNA sequences in the sample encode the same CDR3. The chain carries TRBV20-1 and TRBJ2-7; 7 nucleotides agree with TRBD1. CDR1 and CDR2 (germline): DFQATT, SNEGSKA (reference sequence). The CDR3 runs to 11 residues. The CDR3: CSGTDSYEQYF. The CDR3 region has the DNA TGCAGCGGGACAGACTCCTACGAGCAGTACTTC.

J is TRBJ2-7 and V is TRBV5-1; possibly TRBD2 for D (5 bases). Germline V lookup: CDR1 SGHRS, CDR2 YFSETQ. V dropped 3 bases and J dropped 3 bases, with 10 bases sitting between them. CDR3 length: 13 amino acids. The CDR3, as DNA: TGCGCCAGCAGCTCGTCCGGGGTCTACGAGCAGTACTTC. Translating gives CASSSSGVYEQYF.

This clone was recorded once. The chain combines TRBV7-9 with TRBJ2-7; 7 nucleotides line up with TRBD1. Trimming took 5 bases from V and 1 from J; bases not matched to a gene: 5. The CDR3 contains 14 residues. In germline, CDR1 is SEHNR, CDR2 FQNEAQ (reference sequence). CDR3 protein: CASSSPGQSYEQYF. The CDR3 DNA reads as TGTGCCAGCAGCAGTCCGGGACAGTCCTACGAGCAGTACTTC.

Concerning this clone itself: This CDR3 is also generated by other DNA sequences in the sample. The V call is TRBV6-5, the J call TRBJ2-2; D possibly matches TRBD1 or TRBD2 (5 bases each). The length of the CDR3 is 15 residues. Germline lookup yields CDR1 MNHEY and CDR2 SVGAGI. Trimming pared 6 bases from V and 0 bases from J, leaving 11 bases between. The CDR3 reads CASSSGTANTGELFF. Written as DNA, the CDR3 is TGTGCCAGCAGCTCCGGGACGGCGAACACCGGGGAGCTGTTTTTT.

This chain connects TRBV19 to TRBJ2-1; 14 bases are a match to TRBD2. This CDR3 has 20 residues. J lost 0 bases, V lost 5 bases, and 12 bases had no gene match. Looked up from germline, CDR1 is LNHDA and CDR2 is SQIVND (reference sequence). This chain's CDR3 is CASSSGLAGGLTSSYNEQFF. The CDR3 bases are TGTGCCAGTAGTTCCGGACTAGCGGGAGGACTGACGAGCTCCTACAATGAGCAGTTCTTC. The whole variable domain, remainder taken from reference TRBV19 and TRBJ2-1, is DGGITQSPKYLFRKEGQNVTLSCEQNLNHDAMYWYRQDPGQGLRLIYYSQIVNDFQKGDIAEGYSVSREKKESFPLTVTSAQKNPTAFYLCASSSGLAGGLTSSYNEQFFGPGTRLTVL.

The CDR3 spells CASRLGLAGGSTDTQYF. CDR3 coding DNA: TGTGCCAGCAGACTGGGACTAGCGGGAGGAAGCACAGATACGCAGTATTTT. V gene TRBV5-4 combines with J gene TRBJ2-3; 15 bases line up with TRBD2. The CDR3 totals 17 residues. Trimming removed 5 bases from V and 0 bases from J; junction bases left unmatched: 4. The germline V gene has CDR1 SGHNT and CDR2 YYREEE (reference sequence).

The chain couples TRBV27 to TRBJ2-2; D not resolved. Germline V gene sequence: CDR1 MNHEY, CDR2 SMNVEV (reference sequence). The ends were cut back, 7 bases at V and 1 base at J, with 13 bases in the middle. The CDR3 spans 15 residues. CDR3 nucleotides: TGTGCCAGCACCTTTATCGACAAGAACACCGGGGAGCTGTTTTTT. Translating it yields CASTFIDKNTGELFF.

This chain joins TRBV5-1 and TRBJ1-3; perhaps TRBD1 as D (5 bases). The CDR3 is made up of 14 amino acids. V was pared by 2 bases and J by 3 bases, with 9 bases between. The germline CDR1 and CDR2 sequences are SGHRS and YFSETQ. CDR3 in amino acids: CASSFGGYGNTIYF. DNA for the CDR3: TGCGCCAGCAGCTTCGGGGGGTATGGAAACACCATATATTTT.

The chain links TRBV2 to TRBJ2-1, with 13 bases aligning to TRBD2. Germline-derived CDR1 and CDR2 are SNHLY and FYNNEI. There are 13 residues in the CDR3. V dropped 10 bases and J dropped 7; count of bases not matched to a gene: 4. The CDR3, as DNA: TGTGCCACCGGACTAGCGGGAGTGAATGAGCAGTTCTTC. It codes for CATGLAGVNEQFF.

The chain recombines TRBV7-9 with TRBJ2-5; the D call may be TRBD1 or TRBD2 (5 bases each). Germline loops: CDR1 SEHNR, CDR2 FQNEAQ (reference sequence). The CDR3 spans 15 residues. Between the trimmed V and J ends, which lost 1 base and 5 bases, there was a span of 14 bases. CDR3 sequence reads: CASSLVQGSGETQYF. The CDR3, as DNA: TGTGCCAGCAGCTTAGTTCAGGGCAGCGGTGAGACCCAGTACTTC.

The J gene is TRBJ1-3, the V gene TRBV30, with unresolved D. The CDR3 is 12 amino acids. Germline CDR1 and CDR2: GTSNPN and SVGIG (reference sequence). This chain's CDR3 is CAMAESGNTIYF. In nucleotides, the CDR3 is TGTGCTATGGCGGAATCTGGAAACACCATATATTTT.

As DNA, the CDR3 is TGTGCCAGTCAACCAGGGGATAGCACAGATACGCAGTATTTT. Translation: CASQPGDSTDTQYF. The chain recombines TRBV6-1 with TRBJ2-3; TRBD1 is a possible D gene (6 bases). This CDR3 spans 14 amino acids. Trimming took 9 bases from V and 0 from J, leaving 13 bases between them. In germline, CDR1 is MNHNS, CDR2 SASEGT.

Turning to this clone: Other DNA sequences in the same sample also yield this CDR3. The chain has TRBV11-2 and TRBJ1-1; D gene ambiguous. The ends were cut back, 4 bases at V and 1 base at J, with 4 bases in the middle. Germline CDR1 and CDR2: SGHAT and FQNNGV. The CDR3 totals 12 residues. CDR3 nucleotide sequence: TGTGCCAGCAGCTCTCAGAACACTGAAGCTTTCTTT. Amino acid sequence: CASSSQNTEAFF.

The V and J genes are TRBV6-1 and TRBJ2-3; no reliable D call. The CDR3 runs 15 residues. Germline V CDR1 and CDR2: MNHNS, SASEGT. Deletions cut 7 bases from V and 2 bases from J, with 16 bases between. Here the CDR3 reads CASTKEWLYTDTQYF. The CDR3 DNA sequence: TGTGCCAGCACCAAAGAGTGGCTGTACACAGATACGCAGTATTTT.

The chain is built from TRBV5-5 and TRBJ1-1; weak D call: TRBD1 (6 bases). V lost 4 bases and J 8 bases, leaving 9 bases between the germline ends. Germline V gene sequence: CDR1 SGHKS, CDR2 YYEKEE (reference sequence). This CDR3 has 11 amino acids. This CDR3 is CASSARGEAFF. The CDR3 DNA reads as TGTGCCAGCAGCGCTAGGGGGGAAGCTTTCTTT.

This chain joins TRBV11-3 and TRBJ2-1, with D perhaps being TRBD1 or TRBD2 (7 bases each). V was shortened by 1 base and J by 12 bases, with 19 bases between the two germline ends. Germline V CDR1 and CDR2: SGHNT, YENEEA. The CDR3 length is 15 residues. CDR3 sequence: CASSLGQGGLDAQFF. CDR3 in DNA: TGTGCCAGCAGCTTAGGACAGGGAGGGCTAGATGCGCAGTTCTTC.

The chain couples TRBV18 to TRBJ1-1; D possibly corresponds to TRBD1 (5 bases). Trimming stripped 6 bases from V and 8 bases from J, with 16 bases between. This CDR3 contains 13 residues. Looked up from germline, CDR1 is KGHSH and CDR2 is LQKENI. CDR3 sequence (DNA): TGTGCCAGCTCCCCGAACAGGAATGCGGAAGCTTTCTTT. Translating it yields CASSPNRNAEAFF.